This T cell receptor (beta chain) was sequenced for a study of T cells after yellow fever vaccination. TCRdb itself ran the 5' RACE reads through MiXCR, one entry per CDR3 protein. The sample shows about 75,000 distinct CDR3 sequences, around 7.9% of them seen only once. Trimming cost V 2 bases and J 6 bases; bases outside gene matches: 8. The CDR3 consists of 17 residues. The germline gives CDR1 SGHAT, CDR2 FQNNGV. Many counts were recorded for this clonotype. The rearrangement links TRBV11-2 to TRBJ2-1, with TRBD2 matching over 12 bases. The sample was CD8+ T cells sorted from PBMCs, taken less than 11 days after the first yellow fever vaccination. This receptor was obtained from a man between 18 and 35 years old who received the YFV17D yellow fever vaccine. This CDR3 reads CASSLSSGGVGGNEQFF. The CDR3 DNA follows: TGTGCCAGCAGCTTATCTAGCGGGGGGGTTGGAGGCAATGAGCAGTTCTTC.